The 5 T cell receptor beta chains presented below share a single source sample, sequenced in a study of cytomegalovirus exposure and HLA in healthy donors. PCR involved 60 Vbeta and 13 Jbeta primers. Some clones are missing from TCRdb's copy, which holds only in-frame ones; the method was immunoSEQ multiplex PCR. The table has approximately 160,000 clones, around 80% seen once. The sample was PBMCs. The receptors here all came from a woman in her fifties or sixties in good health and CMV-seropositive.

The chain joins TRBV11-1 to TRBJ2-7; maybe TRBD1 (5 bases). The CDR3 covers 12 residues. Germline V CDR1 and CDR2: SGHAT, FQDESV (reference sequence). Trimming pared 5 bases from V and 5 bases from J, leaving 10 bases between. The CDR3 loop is CASSANRNEQYF. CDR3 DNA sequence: TGTGCCAGCAGCGCTAACAGGAACGAGCAGTACTTC.

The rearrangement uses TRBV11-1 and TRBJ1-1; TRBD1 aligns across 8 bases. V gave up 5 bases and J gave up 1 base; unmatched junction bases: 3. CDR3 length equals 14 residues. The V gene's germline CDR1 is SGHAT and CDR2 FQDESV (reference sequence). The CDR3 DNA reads TGTGCCAGCAGCGGCAGGGGGCCGAACACTGAAGCTTTCTTT. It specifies CASSGRGPNTEAFF.

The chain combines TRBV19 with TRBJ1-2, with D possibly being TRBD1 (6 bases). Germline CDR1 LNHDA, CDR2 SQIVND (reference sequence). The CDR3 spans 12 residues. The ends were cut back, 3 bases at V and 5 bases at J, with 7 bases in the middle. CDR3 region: CASSIQGYGYTF. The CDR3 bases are TGTGCCAGTAGTATTCAGGGGTATGGCTACACCTTC. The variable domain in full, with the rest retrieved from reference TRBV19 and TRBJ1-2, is DGGITQSPKYLFRKEGQNVTLSCEQNLNHDAMYWYRQDPGQGLRLIYYSQIVNDFQKGDIAEGYSVSREKKESFPLTVTSAQKNPTAFYLCASSIQGYGYTFGSGTRLTVV.

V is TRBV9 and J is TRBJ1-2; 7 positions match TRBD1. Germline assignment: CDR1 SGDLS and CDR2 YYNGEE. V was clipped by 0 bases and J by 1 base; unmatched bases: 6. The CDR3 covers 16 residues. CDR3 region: CASSVAGQGVNYGYTF. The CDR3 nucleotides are TGTGCCAGCAGCGTAGCTGGGCAGGGGGTTAACTATGGCTACACCTTC.

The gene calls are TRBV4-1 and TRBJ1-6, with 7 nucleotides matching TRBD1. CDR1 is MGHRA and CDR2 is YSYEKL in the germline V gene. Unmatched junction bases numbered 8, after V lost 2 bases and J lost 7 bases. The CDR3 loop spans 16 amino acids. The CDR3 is CASSQRQDRTNSPLHF. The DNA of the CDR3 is TGCGCCAGCAGCCAAAGGCAGGACAGGACGAATTCACCCCTCCACTTT.